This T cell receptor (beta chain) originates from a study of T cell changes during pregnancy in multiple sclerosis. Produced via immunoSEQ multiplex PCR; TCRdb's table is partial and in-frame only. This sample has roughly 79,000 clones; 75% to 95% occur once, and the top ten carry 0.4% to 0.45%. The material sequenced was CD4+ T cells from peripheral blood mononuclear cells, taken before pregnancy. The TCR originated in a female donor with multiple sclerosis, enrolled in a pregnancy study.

The CDR3: CASSPRLAGANEQFF. In DNA, the CDR3 is TGTGCCAGCAGCCCAAGACTAGCGGGGGCCAATGAGCAGTTCTTC. The V and J genes are TRBV7-2 and TRBJ2-1, with 12 bases identical to TRBD2. Germline lookup yields CDR1 SGHTA and CDR2 FQGNSA. V gave up 5 bases and J gave up 6 bases; unmatched junction bases: 5. The CDR3 runs to 15 residues.